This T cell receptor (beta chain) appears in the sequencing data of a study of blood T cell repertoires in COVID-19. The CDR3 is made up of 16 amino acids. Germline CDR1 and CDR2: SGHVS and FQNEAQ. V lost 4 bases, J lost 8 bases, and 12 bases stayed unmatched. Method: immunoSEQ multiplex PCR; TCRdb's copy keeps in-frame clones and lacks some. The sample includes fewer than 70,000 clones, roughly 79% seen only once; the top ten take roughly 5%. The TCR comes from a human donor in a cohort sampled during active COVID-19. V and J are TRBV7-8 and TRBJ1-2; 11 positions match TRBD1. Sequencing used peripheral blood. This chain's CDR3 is CASSSTPGTGGKGYTF. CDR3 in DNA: TGTGCCAGCAGCTCAACCCCCGGGACAGGGGGTAAAGGCTACACCTTC.